This T cell receptor (beta chain) is from a study of T cells in Graves' hyperthyroidism and ophthalmopathy. Study observations and caveats: The model forecast ophthalmopathy, anticipating it by a median roughly 6 months before onset. Most expanded thyroid clonotypes above 0.001 also appeared in blood.

CDR3 length equals 15 residues. V lost 0 bases and J lost 4, with 11 bases in between. Germline assignment: CDR1 SGHRS and CDR2 YFSETQ. Patients aged 18 to 65 had newly diagnosed hyperthyroidism lasting under 2 months. Uncontrolled infection, other autoimmune disease, pregnancy or lactation excluded patients. RNA transcripts yielded amplified TCR beta CDR3 regions. The HTBI set primed first-round TCR CDR3 RT-PCR. One entry per CDR3 protein results from TCRdb running MiXCR on the multiplex PCR reads. The table lists about 150,000 distinct CDR3 sequences, more than 20% of them singletons, with around 70% in the top ten. Regarding this clonotype: No antigen is known for it.

This clonotype was sampled from a woman in her forties or fifties with Graves' hyperthyroidism that later progressed to Graves' ophthalmopathy. The specimen was blood. V gene TRBV5-1 combines with J gene TRBJ2-1, with a possible D match to TRBD2 (6 bases). CDR3 nucleotides: TGCGCCAGCAGCTTGGGGGGCGGGAAATACAATGAGCAGTTCTTC. It specifies CASSLGGGKYNEQFF.